This T cell receptor (beta chain) was captured in a study of identical twins. TCRdb re-analysed the 5' RACE reads in MiXCR, keeping a single row per CDR3 protein. The sample includes 400,000 to 500,000 distinct CDR3 sequences, roughly an eighth of them seen just once. The study's findings and limits: Fewer insertions were carried by abundant cord blood beta clonotypes, but none was seen in memory repertoires. It was possible that invariant MAIT and iNKT cells partly confounded the zero-insertion analyses. A cross-sectional statistical analysis, not follow-up of the same donors, supported the conclusions.

Trimming took off 2 bases at V and 1 base at J, with 8 bases between the two ends. CDR1 SGHTA and CDR2 FQGNSA come from the germline V gene. This CDR3 has 14 residues. About this clonotype itself: The antigen is undetermined.

These data also formed part of another study, on yellow fever vaccine responses in identical twins.

The sequenced material came from CD4+ T cells sorted from blood. This chain connects TRBV7-2 to TRBJ2-5; no clear D gene. This clonotype was sampled from a woman aged 18-30 years in good health. The CDR3 sequence is CASSLRISQETQYF. CDR3 coding DNA: TGTGCCAGCAGCTTAAGAATATCCCAAGAGACCCAGTACTTC.